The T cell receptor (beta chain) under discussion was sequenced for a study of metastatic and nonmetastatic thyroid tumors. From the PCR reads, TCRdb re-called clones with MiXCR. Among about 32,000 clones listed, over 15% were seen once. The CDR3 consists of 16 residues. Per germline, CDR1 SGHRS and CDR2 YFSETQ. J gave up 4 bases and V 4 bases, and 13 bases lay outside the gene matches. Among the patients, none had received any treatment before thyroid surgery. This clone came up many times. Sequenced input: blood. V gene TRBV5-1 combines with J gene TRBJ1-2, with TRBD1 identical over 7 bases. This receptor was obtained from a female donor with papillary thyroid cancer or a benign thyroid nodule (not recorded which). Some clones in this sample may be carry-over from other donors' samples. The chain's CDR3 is CASSPAPTGNIYGYTF. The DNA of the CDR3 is TGCGCCAGCAGCCCCGCCCCGACAGGGAACATCTATGGCTACACCTTC.